The 12 T cell receptor beta chains in this list originate from one sample, sequenced in a study of CD8+CD57+ T cells in acquired aplastic anemia. Sequencing involved patients with CD8+CD57+ cell expansion previously shown by flow cytometry. According to the study, genomic DNA was the template for TCR beta VDJ and CDR3 profiling. MiXCR was run by TCRdb on the reads, yielding one entry per CDR3 protein. This repertoire shows approximately 300,000 distinct CDR3 sequences, around three fifths found once; its top ten account for 1% to 1.5%. The sample comprised sorted CD4+, CD8+, or CD8+CD57+ T cells (not recorded which) from PBMCs. The receptors come from a human donor with aplastic anemia.

The chain uses TRBV9 and TRBJ1-3, with D perhaps TRBD1 (6 bases). This CDR3 is built from 13 residues. The germline V and J ends were trimmed by 4 bases and 8 bases, with 13 bases remaining between them. Germline V lookup: CDR1 SGDLS, CDR2 YYNGEE. The CDR3 nucleotides read TGTGCCAGCAGCTTGCGGGGGCAGGACACCATATATTTT. This sequence encodes CASSLRGQDTIYF.

The rearrangement links TRBV7-9 to TRBJ2-2; D remains ambiguous. This CDR3 has 14 amino acids. CDR1 is SEHNR, CDR2 FQNEAQ, per germline (reference sequence). V was trimmed by 5 bases and J by 0 bases, leaving 7 bases between them. The CDR3 nucleotides read TGTGCCAGCAGCCCGGCCGCGAACACCGGGGAGCTGTTTTTT. Translating gives CASSPAANTGELFF.

This clonotype has ten or more counts. The CDR3 here is CASSLNGGPDEQYF. The CDR3 nucleotides are TGTGCCAGCAGCTTAAACGGGGGGCCGGACGAGCAGTACTTC. The chain employs TRBV7-3 and TRBJ2-7, with D possibly being TRBD2 (7 bases). The V and J ends lost 1 base and 5 bases respectively, with 12 bases between them. The CDR3 extends over 14 amino acids. Germline V lookup: CDR1 SGHTA, CDR2 FQGTGA.

The chain recombines TRBV20-1 with TRBJ1-1, with 7 positions matching TRBD1. CDR1 is DFQATT, CDR2 SNEGSKA, per germline (reference sequence). There are 12 residues in the CDR3. V trimming: 0 bases; J trimming: 13 bases; junction bases outside the gene matches: 8. The CDR3 nucleotides read TGCAGTGCTAGAGATTCACGACAGGGCCGTTTCTTT. Protein product: CSARDSRQGRFF.

This clonotype was found many times. The rearrangement uses TRBV24-1 and TRBJ2-1; the D is unclear. The length of the CDR3 is 13 residues. V lost 1 base, J lost 6 bases, and 6 bases lay in between. Germline CDR1 KGHDR, CDR2 SFDVKD. The CDR3: CATSDLGLNEQFF. DNA of the CDR3: TGTGCCACCAGTGATTTAGGGCTCAATGAGCAGTTCTTC.

The rearrangement uses TRBV7-2 and TRBJ1-1; no definite D call. This CDR3 spans 13 amino acids. Germline CDR1 is SGHTA and CDR2 is FQGNSA. V was trimmed by 5 bases and J by 5 bases, leaving 12 bases between them. The CDR3 region has the DNA TGTGCCAGCAGCCTAAACTCCGGAACTGAAGCTTTCTTT. It codes for CASSLNSGTEAFF.

V is TRBV29-1 and J is TRBJ2-7; a weak D match, TRBD1 (5 bases). Germline V gene data show CDR1 as SQVTM and CDR2 as ANQGSEA. V was pared by 1 base and J by 3 bases, with 16 bases between. This CDR3 spans 15 amino acids. In DNA, the CDR3 is TGCAGCGTTGAAGGCGTCAGGGTAAAGTTCTACGAGCAGTACTTC. Translated, it gives CSVEGVRVKFYEQYF.

Points on this clonotype: Just one base apart from a much larger clone, this may be a read error. This chain joins TRBV19 and TRBJ1-6; D might be TRBD1 (5 bases). The CDR3 extends over 14 amino acids. The V gene lost 1 base and the J gene lost 12 bases, with 13 bases spanning the gap. Germline CDR1 and CDR2: LNHDA and SQIVND (reference sequence). The CDR3 DNA reads as TGTGCCAGTAGTATAGGACAGAACCGTTTACCCCTCCACTTT. It is translated as CASSIGQNRLPLHF.

The J gene is TRBJ2-1, the V gene TRBV24-1; TRBD1 matches 7 bases. This CDR3 has 13 amino acids. V was pared by 4 bases and J by 7 bases, with 3 bases of the junction left unmatched. In germline, CDR1 is KGHDR, CDR2 SFDVKD. DNA of the CDR3: TGTGCCACCAGTGACCCGGGACAGAATGAGCAGTTCTTC. Translating gives CATSDPGQNEQFF.

The chain uses TRBV2 and TRBJ1-5; 10 bases match TRBD1. Germline V gives CDR1 SNHLY, CDR2 FYNNEI. V trimming: 3 bases; J trimming: 15 bases; junction bases outside the gene matches: 11. The CDR3 totals 14 residues. The CDR3 sequence is CASSDPGQGTVWHF. The CDR3 DNA reads TGTGCCAGCAGTGATCCGGGACAGGGGACAGTATGGCATTTT. Full variable domain (remainder filled in from reference TRBV2 and TRBJ1-5): EPEVTQTPSHQVTQMGQEVILRCVPISNHLYFYWYRQILGQKVEFLVSFYNNEISEKSEIFDDQFSVERPDGSNFTLKIRSTKLEDSAMYFCASSDPGQGTVWHFGDGTRLSIL.

This chain links TRBV15 with TRBJ1-2, with a weak D call TRBD1 (5 bases). V lost 0 bases and J lost 4, with 12 bases in between. The CDR3 totals 15 residues. Germline CDR1 and CDR2: LNHNV and YYDKDF (reference sequence). The CDR3 reads CATSRDVGGGYGYTF. The CDR3 coding sequence is TGTGCCACCAGCAGAGATGTGGGGGGGGGCTATGGCTACACCTTC.

In this sample, this clonotype turned up many times. The chain is built from TRBV19 and TRBJ2-3, with a tentative D call TRBD1 (5 bases). The CDR3 is 15 amino acids. CDR1 is LNHDA and CDR2 is SQIVND in the germline V gene (reference sequence). Trimming stripped 4 bases from V and 5 bases from J, with 16 bases between. The CDR3 coding sequence is TGTGCCAGTAGTACCGACCCGGGTAGGGGAGATACGCAGTATTTT. Its translation is CASSTDPGRGDTQYF. Combining the CDR3 with reference TRBV19 and TRBJ2-3 gives the whole variable domain DGGITQSPKYLFRKEGQNVTLSCEQNLNHDAMYWYRQDPGQGLRLIYYSQIVNDFQKGDIAEGYSVSREKKESFPLTVTSAQKNPTAFYLCASSTDPGRGDTQYFGPGTRLTVL.